Listed here is a single TCR beta chain. Its cognate antigen is unknown. V shed 5 bases and J 4 bases; nucleotides not matched to a gene: 8. This CDR3 has 15 amino acids. Germline V lookup: CDR1 LNHNV, CDR2 YYDKDF (reference sequence). The data derive from a study of T-cell memory formation after mild COVID-19. Whole-study results and caveats: Contracting clones, day 15 to 85, had balanced CD4/CD8, and later expanders favored CD4+.

Constant-segment primers and 5'RACE yielded cDNA libraries for TCR alpha and TCR beta, each carrying sample barcodes and UMIs. TCRdb fed the 5' RACE reads into MiXCR, producing one record per CDR3 protein. This sample carries more than 250,000 distinct CDR3 sequences, 15% to 20% of them seen once, and the ten largest clones take approximately 23%. The source material was PBMCs or a T cell subset sorted from them (not recorded which). The chain couples TRBV15 to TRBJ2-5, with TRBD1 identical over 9 bases. The receptor's source is a man younger than 30 who had mild COVID-19 (a few samples of this study predate the infection). Cell type and time point are not known. The CDR3 sequence: CATSGRDRDLETQYF. CDR3 sequence (DNA): TGTGCCACCAGCGGCCGGGACAGGGATTTAGAGACCCAGTACTTC. The full variable domain, with the rest looked up from reference TRBV15 and TRBJ2-5, is DAMVIQNPRYQVTQFGKPVTLSCSQTLNHNVMYWYQQKSSQAPKLLFHYYDKDFNNEADTPDNFQSRRPNTSFCFLDIRSPGLGDTAMYLCATSGRDRDLETQYFGPGTRLLVL.